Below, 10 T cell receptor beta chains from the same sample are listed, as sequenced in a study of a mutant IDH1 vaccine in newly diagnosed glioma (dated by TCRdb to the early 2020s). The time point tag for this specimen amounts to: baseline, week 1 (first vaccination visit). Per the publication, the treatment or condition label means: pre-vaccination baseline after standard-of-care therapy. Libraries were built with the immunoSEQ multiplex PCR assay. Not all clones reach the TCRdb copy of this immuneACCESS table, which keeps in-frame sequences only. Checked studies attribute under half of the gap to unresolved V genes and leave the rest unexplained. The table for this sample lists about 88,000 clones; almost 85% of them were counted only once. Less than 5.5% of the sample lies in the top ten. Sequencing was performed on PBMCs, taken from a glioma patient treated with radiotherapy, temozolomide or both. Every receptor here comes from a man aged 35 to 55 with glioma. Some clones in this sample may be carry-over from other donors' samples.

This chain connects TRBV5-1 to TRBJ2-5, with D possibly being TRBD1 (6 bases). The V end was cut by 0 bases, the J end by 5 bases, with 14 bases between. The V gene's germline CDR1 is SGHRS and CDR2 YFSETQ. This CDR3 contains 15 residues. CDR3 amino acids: CASSLARDTWETQYF. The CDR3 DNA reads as TGCGCCAGCAGCTTGGCCAGGGACACTTGGGAGACCCAGTACTTC.

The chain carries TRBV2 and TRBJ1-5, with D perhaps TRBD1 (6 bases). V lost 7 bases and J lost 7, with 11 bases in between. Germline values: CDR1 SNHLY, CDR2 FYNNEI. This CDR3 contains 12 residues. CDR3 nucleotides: TGTGCCAGCACAGGGGAGGGGCAGCCCCAGCATTTT. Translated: CASTGEGQPQHF.

CDR3 protein: CASSDRPRVSAFF. The CDR3 DNA is TGTGCCAGTAGTGATAGGCCCCGGGTGTCAGCTTTCTTT. The chain couples TRBV19 to TRBJ1-1; D ambiguous. The CDR3 length is 13 residues. Looked up from germline, CDR1 is LNHDA and CDR2 is SQIVND (reference sequence). The germline V and J ends were trimmed by 5 bases and 10 bases, with 17 bases remaining between them.

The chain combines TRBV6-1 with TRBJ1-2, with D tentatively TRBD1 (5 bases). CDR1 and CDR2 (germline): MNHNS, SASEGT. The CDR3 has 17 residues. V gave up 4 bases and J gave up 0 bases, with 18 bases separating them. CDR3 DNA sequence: TGTGCCAGCAGTGCCCGAACGACCGGGACGGCTAACTATGGCTACACCTTC. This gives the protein CASSARTTGTANYGYTF.

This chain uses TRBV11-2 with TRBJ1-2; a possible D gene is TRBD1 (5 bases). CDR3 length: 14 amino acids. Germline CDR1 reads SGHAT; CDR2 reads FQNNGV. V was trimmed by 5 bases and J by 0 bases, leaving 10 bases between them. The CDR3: CASSLGASNYGYTF. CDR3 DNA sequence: TGTGCCAGCAGCCTAGGGGCCTCTAACTATGGCTACACCTTC.

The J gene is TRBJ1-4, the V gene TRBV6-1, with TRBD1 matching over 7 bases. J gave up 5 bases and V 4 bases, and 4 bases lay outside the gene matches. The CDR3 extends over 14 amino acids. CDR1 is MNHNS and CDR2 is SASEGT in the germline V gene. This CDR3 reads CASSAGTVNEKLFF. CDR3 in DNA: TGTGCCAGCAGTGCCGGGACAGTCAATGAAAAACTGTTTTTT.

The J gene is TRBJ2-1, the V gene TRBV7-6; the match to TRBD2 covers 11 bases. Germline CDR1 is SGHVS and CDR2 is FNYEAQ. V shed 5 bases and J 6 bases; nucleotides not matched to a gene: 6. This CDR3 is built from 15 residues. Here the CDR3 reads CASSPGSGGGNEQFF. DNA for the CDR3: TGTGCCAGCAGCCCGGGTAGCGGGGGGGGCAATGAGCAGTTCTTC.

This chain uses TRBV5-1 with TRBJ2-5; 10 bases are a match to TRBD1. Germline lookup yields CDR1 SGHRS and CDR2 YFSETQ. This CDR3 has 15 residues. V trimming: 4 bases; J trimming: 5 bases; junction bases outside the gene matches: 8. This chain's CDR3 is CASSPDRGLRETQYF. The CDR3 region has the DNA TGCGCCAGCAGCCCTGACAGGGGGCTGAGGGAGACCCAGTACTTC.

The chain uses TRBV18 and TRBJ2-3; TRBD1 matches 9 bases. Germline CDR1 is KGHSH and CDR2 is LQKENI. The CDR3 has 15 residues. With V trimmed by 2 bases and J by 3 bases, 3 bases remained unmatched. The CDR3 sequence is CASSPGTGYTDTQYF. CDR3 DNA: TGTGCCAGCTCACCAGGGACAGGGTATACAGATACGCAGTATTTT.

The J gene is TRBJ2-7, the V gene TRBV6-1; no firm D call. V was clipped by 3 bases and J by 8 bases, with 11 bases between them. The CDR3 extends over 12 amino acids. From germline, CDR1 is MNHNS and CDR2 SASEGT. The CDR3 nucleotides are TGTGCCAGCAGTGACCCAGACCGTAAGCAGTACTTC. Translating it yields CASSDPDRKQYF.